These 2 T cell receptor beta chains came from one sample sequenced in a study of T cell clones after liver transplantation. The table came from immunoSEQ multiplex PCR; TCRdb's copy has only in-frame clones and leaves some out. The sample holds about 71,000 clones, under 90% seen once. The sample consisted of CD4+ T cells from blood, taken 12 months after liver transplant. The receptors were sampled from a human patient who received a liver transplant. Some T cells may be graft donor cells.

J is TRBJ2-7 and V is TRBV27; D possibly corresponds to TRBD2 (6 bases). CDR1 is MNHEY, CDR2 SMNVEV, per germline (reference sequence). V gave up 6 bases and J gave up 2 bases, with 23 bases separating them. The CDR3 extends over 17 amino acids. The CDR3 loop is CASRKGEASLGPYEQYF. Here the CDR3 DNA reads TGTGCCAGCAGAAAAGGGGAGGCTAGCTTAGGGCCCTACGAGCAGTACTTC.

In its sample, this clone was seen once. The V gene is TRBV18, the J gene TRBJ1-1; D gene ambiguous. V lost 1 base and J lost 1, with 19 bases in between. CDR1 and CDR2 from the germline V gene are KGHSH and LQKENI. The CDR3 extends over 18 amino acids. In nucleotides, the CDR3 is TGTGCCAGCTCACCACGAAGGGAGATGAATTGGGCGAACACTGAAGCTTTCTTT. Amino acids: CASSPRREMNWANTEAFF. The full variable domain, with the rest looked up from reference TRBV18 and TRBJ1-1, is NAGVMQNPRHLVRRRGQEARLRCSPMKGHSHVYWYRQLPEEGLKFMVYLQKENIIDESGMPKERFSAEFPKEGPSILRIQQVVRGDSAAYFCASSPRREMNWANTEAFFGQGTRLTVV.